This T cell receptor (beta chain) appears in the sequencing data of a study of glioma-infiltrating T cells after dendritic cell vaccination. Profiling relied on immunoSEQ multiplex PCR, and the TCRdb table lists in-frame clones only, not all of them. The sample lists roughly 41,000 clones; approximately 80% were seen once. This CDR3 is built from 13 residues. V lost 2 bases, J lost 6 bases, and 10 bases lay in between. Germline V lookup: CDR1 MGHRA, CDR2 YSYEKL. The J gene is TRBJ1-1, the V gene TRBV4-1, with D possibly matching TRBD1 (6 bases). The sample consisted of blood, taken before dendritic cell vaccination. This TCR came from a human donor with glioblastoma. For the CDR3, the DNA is TGCGCCAGCAGCCAACGACAGGACGCTGAAGCTTTCTTT. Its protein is CASSQRQDAEAFF.